A single sample gave rise to the 30 T cell receptor beta chains below, sequenced in a study of patients and donors after allogeneic stem cell transplantation. MiXCR, run by TCRdb on the RT-PCR reads, gives a single entry per CDR3 protein. There are 65,000 to 80,000 distinct CDR3 sequences in the sample; less than 30% occur only once, and 26% lies in the top ten. Sequences were obtained from blood, either unsorted or a sorted T cell fraction (not recorded which). The source of these receptors is a human donor who was either an allogeneic HSCT recipient or a stem cell or donor lymphocyte infusion donor (not recorded which). It is not recorded whose cells these are; they may come from a transplant donor.

The chain uses TRBV6-5 and TRBJ2-1, with TRBD1 matching 10 bases. The CDR3 is 13 amino acids. V shed 8 bases and J 10 bases; nucleotides not matched to a gene: 8. Germline CDR1 reads MNHEY; CDR2 reads SVGAGI. CDR3 loop: CASWGQGKAEQFF. In DNA, the CDR3 is TGTGCCAGCTGGGGACAGGGGAAAGCCGAGCAGTTCTTC.

This chain uses TRBV5-5 with TRBJ1-1; a possible D gene is TRBD1 (6 bases). V was pared by 2 bases and J by 5 bases, with 19 bases between. From germline, CDR1 is SGHKS and CDR2 YYEKEE (reference sequence). The CDR3 sequence is 16 residues long. CDR3 in DNA: TGTGCCAGCAGCTTAACAGGGCTTTGGGGAACAACTGAAGCTTTCTTT. The encoded protein is CASSLTGLWGTTEAFF.

The chain employs TRBV6-2 or TRBV6-3 and TRBJ1-5; a possible D gene is TRBD1 (5 bases). Germline loops: CDR1 MNHEY, CDR2 SVGEGT. CDR3 length: 16 amino acids. V gave up 10 bases and J gave up 0 bases, with 19 bases separating them. The CDR3 DNA reads TGTGCCACCGCTCGGGGCAGGGCGTATAGCAATCAGCCCCAGCATTTT. Encoded protein: CATARGRAYSNQPQHF.

This clonotype was seen a few times. V and J are TRBV20-1 and TRBJ1-2, with D unclear. The germline gives CDR1 DFQATT, CDR2 SNEGSKA (reference sequence). The V gene lost 1 base and the J gene lost 3 bases, with 3 bases spanning the gap. CDR3 length: 11 residues. This chain's CDR3 is CSARVDYGYTF. CDR3 coding DNA: TGCAGTGCTAGAGTCGACTATGGCTACACCTTC.

The chain uses TRBV7-9 and TRBJ2-3; TRBD1 is a possible D gene (6 bases). Germline values: CDR1 SEHNR, CDR2 FQNEAQ (reference sequence). V gave up 5 bases and J gave up 0 bases, with 12 bases separating them. The length of the CDR3 is 15 residues. The CDR3: CASSPDRFSTDTQYF. The CDR3 nucleotides are TGTGCCAGCAGCCCCGACAGGTTTAGCACAGATACGCAGTATTTT.

The chain employs TRBV4-2 and TRBJ1-4, with 8 bases matching TRBD1. V was clipped by 3 bases and J by 5 bases; unmatched bases: 2. Germline loops: CDR1 LGHNA, CDR2 YNFKEQ. The CDR3 is 14 residues long. The CDR3 DNA follows: TGTGCCAGCAGCCAGGACAGGGCGAATGAAAAACTGTTTTTT. Protein product: CASSQDRANEKLFF.

This chain connects TRBV7-2 to TRBJ1-2; D is unresolved. The CDR3 consists of 17 residues. CDR1 is SGHTA, CDR2 FQGNSA, per germline. V lost 1 base, J lost 2 bases, and 17 bases lay in between. The CDR3 sequence: CASSLGVGRLINYGYTF. CDR3 in DNA: TGTGCCAGCAGCTTAGGCGTAGGCAGGTTGATAAACTATGGCTACACCTTC.

The V call is TRBV5-1, the J call TRBJ2-1, with 9 bases that match TRBD1. The CDR3 contains 14 residues. The V and J ends lost 7 bases and 6 bases, in that order; junction bases with no gene match: 8. The germline V gene has CDR1 SGHRS and CDR2 YFSETQ. DNA for the CDR3: TGCGCCAGCCAAGGGACAGGGAGATCCAATGAGCAGTTCTTC. This translates into CASQGTGRSNEQFF.

V and J are TRBV12-3 or TRBV12-4 and TRBJ2-1, with 8 nucleotides matching TRBD1. This CDR3 has 14 residues. V lost 5 bases and J lost 6; bases outside the gene matches: 6. CDR3 protein: CASSLRQGPNEQFF. In nucleotides, the CDR3 is TGTGCCAGCAGTCTACGACAGGGGCCCAATGAGCAGTTCTTC.

The chain joins TRBV6-2 or TRBV6-3 to TRBJ2-7; D remains unclear. Germline V CDR1 and CDR2: MNHEY, SVGEGT. Trimming pared 5 bases from V and 0 bases from J, leaving 5 bases between. The CDR3 is 12 residues long. CDR3 in DNA: TGTGCCAGCAGTGGAAGCTCCTACGAGCAGTACTTC. This gives the protein CASSGSSYEQYF.

This clonotype was detected a few times. The chain links TRBV25-1 to TRBJ1-1; a possible D gene is TRBD1 (5 bases). The CDR3 loop spans 16 amino acids. Trimming cost V 6 bases and J 0 bases, with 17 bases left between them. Germline V CDR1 and CDR2: MGHDK, SYGVNS. The CDR3 nucleotides read TGTGCCAGCAGATCCTCGGGACGGGGAATGAACACTGAAGCTTTCTTT. This sequence encodes CASRSSGRGMNTEAFF.

This clonotype came up a few times. The V gene is TRBV29-1, the J gene TRBJ2-5, with 10 nucleotides matching TRBD2. J lost 9 bases, V lost 6 bases, and 7 bases had no gene match. The CDR3 is made up of 12 amino acids. The V gene's germline CDR1 is SQVTM and CDR2 ANQGSEA. CDR3: CSVWTSGVAQYF. As DNA, the CDR3 is TGCAGCGTCTGGACTAGCGGCGTAGCCCAGTACTTC.

This clonotype was found a few times. The rearrangement uses TRBV12-3 or TRBV12-4 and TRBJ2-2; no clear D. V lost 0 bases and J lost 5, with 10 bases in between. This CDR3 spans 15 amino acids. As DNA, the CDR3 is TGTGCCAGCAGTTTAGCGGCCCCCAGTACCGGGGAGCTGTTTTTT. As protein: CASSLAAPSTGELFF.

This clonotype was detected only a few times. The chain links TRBV7-6 to TRBJ2-7, with D possibly TRBD2 on 5 matching bases. CDR1 and CDR2 from the germline V gene are SGHVS and FNYEAQ. V was shortened by 5 bases and J by 4 bases, with 15 bases between the two germline ends. The CDR3 loop spans 14 amino acids. The CDR3 nucleotides are TGTGCCAGCAGCCCCGGGGAGCTTCTGTACGAGCAGTACTTC. This translates into CASSPGELLYEQYF.

The rearrangement links TRBV5-5 to TRBJ1-1, with unresolved D. The CDR3 is made up of 13 amino acids. Looked up from germline, CDR1 is SGHKS and CDR2 is YYEKEE (reference sequence). V lost 0 bases and J lost 3, with 6 bases in between. CDR3 region: CASSLDSHTEAFF. The DNA of the CDR3 is TGTGCCAGCAGCTTGGACAGTCACACTGAAGCTTTCTTT.

This chain uses TRBV5-1 with TRBJ2-7, with 7 bases that match TRBD2. The CDR3 contains 14 residues. J gave up 6 bases and V 4 bases, and 10 bases lay outside the gene matches. Per the germline V gene, CDR1 is SGHRS and CDR2 is YFSETQ. CDR3 protein: CASSSRDYTSEQYF. Written as DNA, the CDR3 is TGCGCCAGCAGCAGCCGGGACTACACTTCCGAGCAGTACTTC.

This chain joins TRBV30 and TRBJ2-1; a possible D gene is TRBD1 (5 bases). Per the germline V gene, CDR1 is GTSNPN and CDR2 is SVGIG (reference sequence). This CDR3 has 12 amino acids. V was trimmed by 5 bases and J by 1 base, leaving 6 bases between them. CDR3 in DNA: TGTGCCTGGGACAGTTCCTACAATGAGCAGTTCTTC. It translates to CAWDSSYNEQFF.

The rearrangement uses TRBV10-3 and TRBJ1-5; no reliable D call. Germline CDR1 is ENHRY and CDR2 is SYGVKD. The germline V and J ends were trimmed by 11 bases and 0 bases, with 17 bases remaining between them. CDR3 length equals 15 residues. For the CDR3, the DNA is TGTGCCCCCCTCACGAGGACGTATAGCAATCAGCCCCAGCATTTT. It codes for CAPLTRTYSNQPQHF.

V and J are TRBV5-1 and TRBJ2-2; TRBD1 matches at 9 bases. CDR3 length: 17 residues. Looked up from germline, CDR1 is SGHRS and CDR2 is YFSETQ. With V trimmed by 2 bases and J by 3 bases, 8 bases remained unmatched. In DNA form, the CDR3 reads TGCGCCAGCAGCTTCGGGACAGGGACCATTGACACCGGGGAGCTGTTTTTT. Translating gives CASSFGTGTIDTGELFF.

A few counts support this clonotype. The chain links TRBV12-3 or TRBV12-4 to TRBJ2-1; D gene unclear. This CDR3 has 12 amino acids. V lost 3 bases and J 5 bases, leaving 5 bases between the germline ends. The CDR3 region is CASSFRDNEQFF. CDR3 nucleotide sequence: TGTGCCAGCAGTTTTAGGGACAATGAGCAGTTCTTC.

For the CDR3, the DNA is TGTGCCAGCAGCCCCCTAGGGCTGACGTTCACCTTC. Translated: CASSPLGLTFTF. V is TRBV3-1 and J is TRBJ1-2; D is ambiguous. The germline gives CDR1 LGHDT, CDR2 YNNKEL (reference sequence). The CDR3 contains 12 residues. Trimming shortened V by 4 bases and J by 13 bases, and 16 bases separated the two germline ends.

This chain joins TRBV12-3 or TRBV12-4 and TRBJ1-1; weak D call: TRBD1 (5 bases). This CDR3 is built from 16 residues. With 5 bases removed from V and 4 bases from J, the gap between germline ends came to 20 bases. CDR3: CASSERDPSFLTEAFF. The CDR3 nucleotides are TGTGCCAGCAGTGAACGGGACCCCTCGTTTCTCACTGAAGCTTTCTTT.

This clonotype was seen a few times. The V call is TRBV20-1, the J call TRBJ1-2; D is undetermined. Germline CDR1 DFQATT, CDR2 SNEGSKA (reference sequence). The CDR3 covers 12 residues. The V end was cut by 1 base, the J end by 8 bases, with 11 bases between. CDR3 nucleotide sequence: TGCAGTGCTAGAGGATGGGGAGGCGGCTACACCTTC. Amino acid sequence: CSARGWGGGYTF.

Written as DNA, the CDR3 is TGTGCCAGCAGCCCGGACCCCGACTACAATGAGCAGTTCTTC. It encodes CASSPDPDYNEQFF. V is TRBV5-4 and J is TRBJ2-1; D is uncertain. Germline V gene data show CDR1 as SGHNT and CDR2 as YYREEE (reference sequence). The length of the CDR3 is 14 residues. The V and J ends lost 4 bases and 3 bases respectively, with 11 bases between them.

The chain links TRBV14 to TRBJ2-5, with a possible D match to TRBD2 (6 bases). With 4 bases removed from V and 1 base from J, the gap between germline ends came to 13 bases. Germline V gene sequence: CDR1 SGHDN, CDR2 FVKESK. The CDR3 extends over 15 amino acids. The CDR3 loop is CASSPLRGFQETQYF. In DNA, the CDR3 is TGTGCCAGCAGCCCCCTGCGGGGTTTCCAAGAGACCCAGTACTTC.

This clonotype was counted between two and nine times. This chain connects TRBV5-1 to TRBJ1-2, with D tentatively TRBD1 (5 bases). V dropped 2 bases and J dropped 3 bases, with 8 bases sitting between them. The CDR3 extends over 13 amino acids. In germline, CDR1 is SGHRS, CDR2 YFSETQ. CDR3 nucleotide sequence: TGCGCCAGCAGCTTTTCGGGGGACTATGGCTACACCTTC. Protein product: CASSFSGDYGYTF.

CDR3 nucleotide sequence: TGTGCCAGCAGTAACGACAGGGAAGGCTTCCAGCCCCAGCATTTT. This sequence encodes CASSNDREGFQPQHF. The chain couples TRBV7-9 to TRBJ1-5; 7 bases line up with TRBD1. In germline, CDR1 is SEHNR, CDR2 FQNEAQ (reference sequence). V was clipped by 6 bases and J by 7 bases; unmatched bases: 12. The CDR3 is 15 amino acids.

This chain links TRBV20-1 with TRBJ2-3; TRBD1 might be the D (6 bases). V lost 6 bases to trimming and J lost 2 bases, with 15 bases between them. Germline V gene sequence: CDR1 DFQATT, CDR2 SNEGSKA (reference sequence). This CDR3 spans 14 amino acids. The CDR3 loop is CSAGDRRFTDTQYF. As DNA, the CDR3 is TGCAGTGCCGGAGACAGGCGCTTCACAGATACGCAGTATTTT.

There are a few counts of this clonotype. The V gene is TRBV4-2, the J gene TRBJ2-1; D assignment may be TRBD1 or TRBD2 (6 bases each). The V and J ends lost 2 bases and 9 bases respectively, with 11 bases between them. The CDR3 has 13 amino acids. Germline CDR1 LGHNA, CDR2 YNFKEQ. The CDR3 loop is CASSQRGTSEQFF. For the CDR3, the DNA is TGTGCCAGCAGCCAACGCGGGACAAGTGAGCAGTTCTTC.

This clonotype turned up a few times. The gene calls are TRBV9 and TRBJ1-1, with 7 nucleotides matching TRBD1. The CDR3 extends over 15 amino acids. Per germline, CDR1 SGDLS and CDR2 YYNGEE. Trimming at V came to 0 bases and at J to 2 bases, leaving 4 bases not matched to a gene. The CDR3 spells CASSVVQGRNTEAFF. DNA for the CDR3: TGTGCCAGCAGCGTAGTACAGGGGAGAAACACTGAAGCTTTCTTT.